A selection of T cell receptor beta chains follows, all from one sample in a study of blood T cell repertoires in COVID-19. Produced via immunoSEQ multiplex PCR; TCRdb's table is partial and in-frame only. The repertoire includes about 160,000 clones, 80% to 90% of them detected once, and over 10% sits in the top ten. Sequenced sample: peripheral blood. The receptors shown here come from a man aged 18 to 29 with COVID-19, enrolled during active disease. Each CDR3 is given without its conserved first and last residue. The order of the fields is V gene, clone size, J gene, CDR3 protein. Size tells how often a clone was seen (once, few, many) or the class of an expanded clone, and some rows leave it out.

TRBV4-3	NA	TRBJ2-7	ASSQHVRGWYEQY
TRBV3-1/TRBV3-2	NA	TRBJ1-2	ASRRDGDTNYGYT
TRBV27	NA	TRBJ2-7	ASSSHRTEYEQY
TRBV6-5	NA	TRBJ1-2	ASSTGTAYGYT
TRBV4-1	NA	TRBJ1-1	ASSQGGLGTANTEAF
TRBV7-4	NA	TRBJ1-2	ASSTRRDSYGYT
TRBV10-3	NA	TRBJ1-1	AIREGQGYTEAF
TRBV5-6	NA	TRBJ1-4	ASSEDSVNEKLL
TRBV7-9	NA	TRBJ2-5	ASSPTLAGGSETQY
TRBV9	NA	TRBJ2-7	ASSVDEDSPYEQY
TRBV6-2/TRBV6-3	NA	TRBJ2-4	ASSYYSAGGPVFQY
TRBV9	NA	TRBJ2-3	ASSVKSGRGGPDTQY
TRBV9	NA	TRBJ1-2	ASSVGDLRMYGYT
TRBV6-1	NA	TRBJ1-2	ASSEDSYGYT
TRBV19	NA	TRBJ2-7	ASSTASGGSYEQY
TRBV7-9	NA	TRBJ1-2	ASSRRGYYGYT
TRBV4-3	once	TRBJ1-5	ASSQERGLVGPQH
TRBV15	few	TRBJ2-7	ATSSQTGTTYEQY
TRBV19	NA	TRBJ2-1	ASSRFSTSGGVQF
TRBV28	NA	TRBJ2-3	ASSSSPLARALRGGEGTDTQY
TRBV18	NA	TRBJ1-1	ASSPPTGGIEAF
TRBV6-5	NA	TRBJ1-6	ASSSPQEIYNSPLH
TRBV27	NA	TRBJ2-7	ASSGLAGALKY
TRBV9	NA	TRBJ2-7	ASSATLPGGATYEQY
TRBV5-1	few	TRBJ1-1	ASSTGQGNTEAF
TRBV15	NA	TRBJ2-7	ATSRVRQGYEQY
TRBV11-2	NA	TRBJ2-1	ASSSNPTGWGEQF
TRBV19	NA	TRBJ1-5	ASSIHVTYNQPQH
TRBV28	once	TRBJ2-7	ASTPLVAGSYEQY
TRBV29-1	NA	TRBJ2-1	SVHGTSARNEQF
TRBV19	NA	TRBJ2-6	ASSPWDRVTSGANVLT
TRBV4-1	NA	TRBJ2-7	ASSQDVGWGEGGYEQY
TRBV11-2	NA	TRBJ2-5	ASSPKGLATQETQY
TRBV6-6	NA	TRBJ1-6	ASRGQGNNSPLH
TRBV19	NA	TRBJ2-7	ASSIVAGNKLY
TRBV28	NA	TRBJ2-1	ASSVTGGYEQF
TRBV19	NA	TRBJ2-5	ASRGLEGQGLRTQY
TRBV5-1	NA	TRBJ1-3	ASSLRGSGNTIY
TRBV4-3	once	TRBJ1-1	ASSQDRQGAGAF
TRBV3-1/TRBV3-2	NA	TRBJ2-3	ASSQDSGSDTQY
TRBV2	NA	TRBJ2-2	ASRQLPPGNTGELF
TRBV15	NA	TRBJ1-2	ATSGRQGLWERHYGYT
TRBV2	once	TRBJ2-3	ASRSAQPSRGDTQY
TRBV3-1/TRBV3-2	NA	TRBJ2-5	ASSPGTGWRQETQY
TRBV7-7	NA	TRBJ2-7	ASSPGLAGVGEQY
TRBV28	NA	TRBJ2-3	ASSVMGTGPTDTQY
TRBV5-8	NA	TRBJ2-7	ASTLTGGEQY
TRBV28	NA	TRBJ1-4	ASSGGEKLF
TRBV19	NA	TRBJ2-1	ASSSLAGHYNEQF
TRBV7-3	once	TRBJ2-6	ASSPLMWGHSGANVLT
TRBV11-3	NA	TRBJ2-3	ASSLSGSSTDTQY
TRBV10-2	NA	TRBJ2-7	ASNSGSSYEQY
TRBV5-4	few	TRBJ1-6	ASSLGISNSPLH
TRBV30	NA	TRBJ2-2	AWNRENTGELF
TRBV7-2	NA	TRBJ2-7	ASSLVGAGGTYEQY
TRBV30	NA	TRBJ1-2	ACSSPSGTVDYGYT
TRBV9	NA	TRBJ2-2	ASSVGVLKRPANTGELF